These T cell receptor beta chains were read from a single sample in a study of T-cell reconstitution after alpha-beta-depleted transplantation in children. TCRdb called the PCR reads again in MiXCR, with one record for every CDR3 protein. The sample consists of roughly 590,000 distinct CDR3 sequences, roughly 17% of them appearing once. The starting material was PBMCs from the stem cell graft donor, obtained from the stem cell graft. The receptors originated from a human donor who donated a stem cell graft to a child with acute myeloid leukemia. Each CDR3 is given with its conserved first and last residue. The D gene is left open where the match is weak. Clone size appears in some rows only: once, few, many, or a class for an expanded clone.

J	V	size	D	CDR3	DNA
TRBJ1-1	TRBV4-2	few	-	CASSQDGAGKNTEAFF	TGTGCCAGCAGCCAAGATGGGGCAGGTAAAAACACTGAAGCTTTCTTT
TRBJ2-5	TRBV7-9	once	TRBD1	CASSHRDRGPETQYF	TGTGCCAGCAGCCACCGGGACAGGGGGCCAGAGACCCAGTACTTC
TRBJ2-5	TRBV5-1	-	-	CASSLGSGVQETQYF	TGCGCCAGCAGCCTGGGGAGCGGAGTCCAAGAGACCCAGTACTTC
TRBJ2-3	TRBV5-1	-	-	CASSLSFGPPGGTDTQYF	TGCGCCAGCAGCTTGAGTTTCGGTCCCCCCGGAGGCACAGATACGCAGTATTTT
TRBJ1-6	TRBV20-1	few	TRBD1	CSASPDRGKYNSPLHF	TGCAGTGCTAGCCCCGACAGGGGAAAATATAATTCACCCCTCCACTTT
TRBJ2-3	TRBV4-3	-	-	CASSPAWTETDTQYF	TGCGCCAGCAGCCCCGCCTGGACAGAGACAGATACGCAGTATTTT
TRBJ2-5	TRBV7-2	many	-	CASSLALWAARETQYF	TGTGCCAGCAGCTTAGCTCTTTGGGCGGCCCGGGAGACCCAGTACTTC
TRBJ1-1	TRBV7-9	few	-	CASSPRTDRSPEAFF	TGTGCCAGCAGCCCGCGGACAGACAGAAGCCCTGAAGCTTTCTTT
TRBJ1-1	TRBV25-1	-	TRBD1	CASSESLEGALNTEAFF	TGTGCCAGCAGTGAATCCTTGGAGGGGGCTTTGAACACTGAAGCTTTCTTT
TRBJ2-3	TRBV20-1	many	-	CSALDRDQNTDTQYF	TGCAGTGCCCTCGACCGGGACCAAAACACAGATACGCAGTATTTT
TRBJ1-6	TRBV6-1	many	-	CASSRDIENSPLHF	TGTGCCAGCAGTCGGGACATCGAGAATTCACCCCTCCACTTT
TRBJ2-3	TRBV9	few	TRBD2	CASTTSGSSTDTQYF	TGTGCCAGCACCACTAGCGGGAGTAGCACAGATACGCAGTATTTT
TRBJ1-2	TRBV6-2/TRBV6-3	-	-	CASSYSSRGYGYTF	TGTGCCAGCAGTTACTCTAGTAGGGGCTATGGCTACACCTTC
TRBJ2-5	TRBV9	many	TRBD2	CASSVSGGTFQETQYF	TGTGCCAGCAGCGTTAGCGGGGGCACTTTCCAAGAGACCCAGTACTTC
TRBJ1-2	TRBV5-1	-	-	CASSPRSDDGYTF	TGCGCCAGCAGCCCCCGGAGTGACGATGGCTACACCTTC
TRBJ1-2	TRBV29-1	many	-	CSVDQRHGYTF	TGCAGCGTTGACCAGCGGCATGGCTACACCTTC
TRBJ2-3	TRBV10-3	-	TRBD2	CAISPYVGRAGGLDTQYF	TGTGCCATCAGCCCCTATGTTGGAAGAGCGGGGGGGCTGGATACGCAGTATTTT
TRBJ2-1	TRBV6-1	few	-	CASSDELYNEQFF	TGTGCCAGCAGTGACGAGCTTTACAATGAGCAGTTCTTC
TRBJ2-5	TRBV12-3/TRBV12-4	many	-	CASSDQGAQETQYF	TGTGCCAGCAGCGATCAGGGTGCCCAAGAGACCCAGTACTTC
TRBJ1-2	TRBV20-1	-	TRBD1	CSARDGQGGIYGYTF	TGCAGTGCTAGAGACGGACAGGGCGGCATCTATGGCTACACCTTC
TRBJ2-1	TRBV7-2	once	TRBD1	CASSFPGQGRNEQFF	TGTGCCAGCAGCTTCCCGGGACAGGGTCGCAATGAGCAGTTCTTC
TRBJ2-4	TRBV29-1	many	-	CSVTVAKNIQYF	TGCAGCGTGACAGTAGCCAAAAACATTCAGTACTTC
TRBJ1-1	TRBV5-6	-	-	CASSFPRWNTEAFF	TGTGCCAGCAGCTTTCCTCGGTGGAACACTGAAGCTTTCTTT
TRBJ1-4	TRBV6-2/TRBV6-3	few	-	CASSSLDEKLFF	TGTGCCAGCAGTTCGTTGGATGAAAAACTGTTTTTT
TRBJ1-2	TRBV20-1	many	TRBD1	CSASRGTGDYGYTF	TGCAGTGCTAGCAGGGGCACAGGGGACTATGGCTACACCTTC
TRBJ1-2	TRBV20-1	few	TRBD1	CSATSGTGGEGYTF	TGCAGTGCCACCTCCGGGACAGGGGGTGAAGGCTACACCTTC
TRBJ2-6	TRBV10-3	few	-	CAIAGKGVHGANVLTF	TGTGCCATCGCGGGAAAAGGAGTGCATGGGGCCAACGTCCTGACTTTC
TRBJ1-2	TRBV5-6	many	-	CASSLEGDYTF	TGTGCCAGCAGCTTAGAAGGGGACTACACCTTC
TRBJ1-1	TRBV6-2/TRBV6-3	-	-	CASNNGGRTEAFF	TGTGCCAGCAATAACGGGGGGAGGACTGAAGCTTTCTTT
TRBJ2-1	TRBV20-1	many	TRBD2	CSARDPAGDHNEQFF	TGCAGTGCTAGAGATCCAGCGGGGGATCACAATGAGCAGTTCTTC
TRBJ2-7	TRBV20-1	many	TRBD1	CSATRTGGGEQYF	TGCAGTGCGACTCGGACAGGGGGTGGCGAGCAGTACTTC
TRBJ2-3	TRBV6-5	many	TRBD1	CASSYTGTADTQYF	TGTGCCAGCAGTTACACCGGGACAGCCGATACGCAGTATTTT
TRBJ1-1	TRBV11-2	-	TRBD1	CASTKGAGTEAFF	TGTGCCAGCACCAAGGGGGCTGGCACTGAAGCTTTCTTT
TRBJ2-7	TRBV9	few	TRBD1	CASSETGQGPYEQYF	TGTGCCAGCAGCGAGACGGGACAGGGGCCGTACGAGCAGTACTTC
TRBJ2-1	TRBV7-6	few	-	CASSRGEWNEQFF	TGTGCCAGCAGCAGGGGGGAATGGAATGAGCAGTTCTTC
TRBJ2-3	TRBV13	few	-	CASSLSPSATDTQYF	TGTGCCAGCAGCTTAAGTCCTAGCGCCACAGATACGCAGTATTTT
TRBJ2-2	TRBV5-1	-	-	CASSSYRERAGELFF	TGCGCCAGCAGCTCCTACAGGGAGAGGGCCGGGGAGCTGTTTTTT
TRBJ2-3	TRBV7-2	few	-	CASNQLGRHLTDTQYF	TGTGCCAGCAACCAGTTGGGCCGTCACCTCACAGATACGCAGTATTTT
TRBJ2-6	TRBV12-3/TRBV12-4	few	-	CASGRLSGANVLTF	TGTGCCAGCGGAAGGTTGTCTGGGGCCAACGTCCTGACTTTC
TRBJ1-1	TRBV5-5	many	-	CASSRPGNTEAFF	TGTGCCAGCAGCAGGCCCGGGAACACTGAAGCTTTCTTT
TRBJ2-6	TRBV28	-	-	CASSRANVLTF	TGTGCCAGCAGTCGGGCCAACGTCCTGACTTTC
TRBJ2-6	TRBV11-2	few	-	CASSLGDTFGSGANVLTF	TGTGCCAGCAGCTTAGGGGACACGTTCGGCTCTGGGGCCAACGTCCTGACTTTC
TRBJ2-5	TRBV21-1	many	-	CASSRGGETQYF	TGTGCTAGCAGCAGGGGCGGGGAGACCCAGTACTTC
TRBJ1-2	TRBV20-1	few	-	CSAREGGARGYTF	TGCAGTGCTAGAGAGGGGGGGGCGCGGGGCTACACCTTC
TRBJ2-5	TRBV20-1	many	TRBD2	CSARAGGVQETQYF	TGCAGTGCTAGAGCGGGAGGGGTACAAGAGACCCAGTACTTC
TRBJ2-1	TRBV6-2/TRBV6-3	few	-	CASSYLHQGGDFF	TGTGCCAGCAGTTACTTACACCAGGGGGGGGACTTCTTC
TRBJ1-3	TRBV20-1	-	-	CSARGQVPSGNTIYF	TGCAGTGCCCGTGGACAAGTCCCGTCTGGAAACACCATATATTTT
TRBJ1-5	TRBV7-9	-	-	CASGDNSNQPQHF	TGTGCCAGCGGAGATAATAGCAATCAGCCCCAGCATTTT
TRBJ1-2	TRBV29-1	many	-	CSGGTSGAGYTF	TGCAGCGGTGGGACCAGCGGTGCAGGCTACACCTTC
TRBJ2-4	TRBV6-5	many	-	CASSYPPGLVKDIQYF	TGTGCCAGCAGTTACCCCCCGGGCCTGGTAAAGGACATTCAGTACTTC
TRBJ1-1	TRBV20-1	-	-	CSAHEVTPAAFF	TGCAGTGCCCACGAAGTGACCCCGGCGGCTTTCTTT
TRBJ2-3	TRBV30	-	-	CAWSRGERSTDTQYF	TGTGCCTGGAGTAGGGGGGAACGTAGCACAGATACGCAGTATTTT
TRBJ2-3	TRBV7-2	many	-	CASSLSWDTQYF	TGTGCCAGCAGCTTATCTTGGGATACGCAGTATTTT
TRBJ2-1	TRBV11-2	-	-	CASSLDPRRTYNEQFF	TGTGCCAGCAGCTTAGATCCGCGCCGGACCTACAATGAGCAGTTCTTC
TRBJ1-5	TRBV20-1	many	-	CSAYLTGRNQPQHF	TGCAGTGCTTACCTGACAGGACGCAATCAGCCCCAGCATTTT
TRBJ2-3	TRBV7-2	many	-	CASSVQGGTQYF	TGTGCCAGCAGCGTACAAGGGGGTACGCAGTATTTT
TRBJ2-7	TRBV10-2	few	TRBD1	CASSEAGTGYEQYF	TGCGCCAGCAGTGAGGCTGGGACAGGTTACGAGCAGTACTTC
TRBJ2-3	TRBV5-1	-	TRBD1	CASSLQGVGDTQYF	TGCGCCAGCAGCCTACAGGGGGTGGGAGATACGCAGTATTTT